This T cell receptor beta chain was sequenced in a study of human T cells and chemical hapten exposure (dated by TCRdb to the early 2020s). About the study as a whole: For sensitization, 2% DPC in acetone was applied to a 2 cm by 2 cm area of upper inner arm skin. Libraries were pooled for sequencing, and variation in per-sample TCR yields was attributed mainly to small differences in library volumes within the pool. Patient blood was sampled pre-sensitization (week 0) and at 2, 6 and about 24 weeks after DPC sensitization. This study followed changes in the peripheral blood TCR repertoire in vivo during primary and secondary sensitization of alopecia patients to the hapten diphenylcyclopropenone (DPC). The mostly female patient cohort included alopecia areata with under or over 50% scalp involvement, alopecia totalis and alopecia universalis. Patch testing on the upper back used Finn chambers containing 0.01% DPC, with scoring done after 6 days according to International Contact Dermatitis Research Group standards. Under 30 alopecia patients gave blood for TCR sequencing at one to four time points (pre-sensitization, 2, 6 and 24 weeks). Patients additionally received weekly therapeutic DPC doses to the scalp throughout the approximately 22-week study period. What the study reported, not specific to this receptor: DPC sensitization did not change how many TCRs were above 1 in 1000 frequency, and no evidence was found of alterations in global repertoire structure. Compared with pre-sensitization or healthy control sets, expanded TCRs formed significantly more large CDR3 similarity clusters, which is consistent with antigen-driven responses. All patients had alopecia, a presumed autoimmune disease, so their immune response might differ from that of healthy individuals. After repeated subsampling, changes were observed in the strength of the expansion versus patch-test correlation and in the threshold at which the correlation became significant. A positive correlation was found between the number of PT1 expanded TCRs and patch test score, with significance reached at thresholds 8, 16 and 32 but not 4.

As encoded in the germline V gene (reference sequence), CDR1 is GTSNPN while CDR2 is SVGIG. The CDR3, from cysteine to phenylalanine, totals 20 residues. The only DNA kept is the CDR3, 60 bases in frame from the first base. The V end gives up 1 base and the J end 5 bases, leaving 19 bases in the junction not matched to a gene. The time point label on this specimen signifies: pre-sensitization, week 0. The sample's treatment or condition label is to be understood as: therapeutic diphenylcyclopropenone sensitization with weekly scalp DPC. Blood at each patch-test visit was drawn before the patch test was applied. Patients were eligible if aged 18 to 70, diagnosed with alopecia and judged suitable for DPC therapy, and pregnant patients were excluded. Total RNA was extracted from unfractionated whole blood collected in Tempus Blood RNA tubes. Receptor amplification or capture employed RACE. The sequencer listed for this sample is NextSeq 500. During library preparation, unique molecular identifiers were attached to individual cDNA molecules so that TCRs could be counted in a quantitative, reproducible way. Both TCR alpha and TCR beta chains were sequenced from each blood RNA sample. The study's processing was this. A median of about 87,000 TCRs per sample was observed, with a range of about 23,224 to 690,600. V, J and CDR3 annotation of the TCR reads was performed with the Decombinator software suite. Every sample was subsampled to the same number of TCRs (28,000) for the PS versus PT1 abundance plots. Expanded TCRs were defined as absent before sensitization and observed at least eight times at the 2-week time point. The raw public reads went through TCRdb reprocessing: fastp at Q25, MiXCR clone calling, in-frame beta chains kept. Every entry covers one CDR3 protein and lists the most common genes and DNA from its rows. TCRdb, rather than the study authors, made the V and J calls. The sample table contains 55,000 to 75,000 distinct CDR3 sequences; only one count was recorded for approximately 7% of them. The biggest ten clones account for 1.5% to 2% of the sample.

This clonotype was detected ten times or more. The target of this receptor is not known. No per-base quality is available; no much larger clone lies one base away. The chain uses TRBV30 and TRBJ2-3, with 12 junctional bases fitting TRBD2. The material was whole blood, obtained in connection with sensitization to the hapten diphenylcyclopropenone (DPC). This TCR derives from a woman aged 25 to 39 with alopecia areata. Some clones in this sample may be carry-over from other donors' samples. The DNA sequence is TGTGCCTGGAGTGGGGTTGGGCCTAGCGGGGGGGCGAGCTTGGTAGATACGCAGTATTTT. It translates to CAWSGVGPSGGASLVDTQYF. The full variable domain, with segments outside the CDR3 supplied by the reference TRBV30 and TRBJ2-3 proteins, appears as SQTIHQWPATLVQPVGSPLSLECTVEGTSNPNLYWYRQAAGRGLQLLFYSVGIGQISSEVPQNLSASRPQDRQFILSSKKLLLSDSGFYLCAWSGVGPSGGASLVDTQYFGPGTRLTVL.